What follows describes a single T cell receptor beta chain. These data originate in a study of blood T cell repertoires in COVID-19. As for the study in general: The samples span acute and convalescent COVID-19 from the United States, Italy and Spain. Sources were T cells, B-cell-depleted T cells, or PBMCs; the material itself was cDNA or gDNA.

Clinical history as reported by participants underpinned cohort assignment. Recovered status in Cohort 3 required two negative PCRs, clearance, or symptom resolution. Assay: immunoSEQ multiplex PCR; the TCRdb copy retains only in-frame clones and omits some. Among 250,000 to 300,000 clones, 88% were seen once, and the ten largest hold approximately 1%. Trimming shortened V by 10 bases and J by 4 bases, and 19 bases separated the two germline ends. The CDR3 is 15 amino acids. Per the germline V gene, CDR1 is LNHDA and CDR2 is SQIVND (reference sequence). The clonotype comes from a woman in her twenties or thirties who had recovered from COVID-19. Sample: PBMCs or T cells enriched from blood (not recorded which). This chain links TRBV19 with TRBJ2-2; TRBD1 is a possible D gene (6 bases). CDR3 sequence reads: CANRQRRGATGELFF. CDR3 nucleotides: TGTGCCAACCGGCAGCGCAGGGGAGCCACCGGGGAGCTGTTTTTT. Using reference TRBV19 and TRBJ2-2 for the parts outside the CDR3, the full variable domain is DGGITQSPKYLFRKEGQNVTLSCEQNLNHDAMYWYRQDPGQGLRLIYYSQIVNDFQKGDIAEGYSVSREKKESFPLTVTSAQKNPTAFYLCANRQRRGATGELFFGEGSRLTVL.